The 7 T cell receptor beta chains given below trace back to one sample, sequenced in a study of blood T cell repertoires in COVID-19. The protocol was immunoSEQ multiplex PCR, while the TCRdb copy is restricted to in-frame clones and leaves out a portion. This table holds under 60,000 clones, 65% to 90% found once. The sample was peripheral blood. The receptors come from a human donor in a cohort sampled during active COVID-19.

This chain uses TRBV21-1 with TRBJ2-7; the table's D call, TRBD2, was not checked against the DNA. TRBV21-1 is a documented pseudogene. This CDR3 has 17 amino acids. In DNA form, the CDR3 reads TGTGCCAGCAGCAATATCTTCCGGCGGGAGGATTACTGCGAGCAGTACTTC. This gives the protein CASSNIFRREDYCEQYF.

This chain links TRBV4-1 with TRBJ2-1; weak D call: TRBD2 (5 bases). Per germline, CDR1 MGHRA and CDR2 YSYEKL. V was pared by 1 base and J by 1 base, with 8 bases between. The CDR3 spans 15 residues. This CDR3 reads CASSQVSESYNEQFF. The CDR3 DNA follows: TGCGCCAGCAGCCAAGTTAGCGAATCCTACAATGAGCAGTTCTTC.

This clone was observed once. The chain joins TRBV15 to TRBJ2-5; D might be TRBD2 (5 bases). This CDR3 has 15 residues. The germline gives CDR1 LNHNV, CDR2 YYDKDF (reference sequence). Trimming shortened V by 0 bases and J by 2 bases, and 10 bases separated the two germline ends. CDR3 coding DNA: TGTGCCACCAGCAGAGACGGGATACCTCAAGAGACCCAGTACTTC. Its protein is CATSRDGIPQETQYF.

The J gene is TRBJ2-7, the V gene TRBV28; D not resolved. This CDR3 has 11 amino acids. The V end was cut by 5 bases, the J end by 4 bases, with 6 bases between. CDR1 and CDR2 from the germline V gene are MDHEN and SYDVKM. The CDR3 DNA reads as TGTGCCAGCAGTCTTCGGTACGAGCAGTACTTC. It encodes CASSLRYEQYF.

The rearrangement links TRBV5-1 to TRBJ2-3; 12 bases are a match to TRBD1. The germline gives CDR1 SGHRS, CDR2 YFSETQ. The CDR3 contains 15 residues. The V and J ends lost 4 bases and 3 bases, in that order; junction bases with no gene match: 3. The CDR3 here is CASSPGQGATDTQYF. The CDR3 nucleotides read TGCGCCAGCAGCCCGGGACAGGGGGCAACAGATACGCAGTATTTT.

The chain links TRBV29-1 to TRBJ2-1, with 10 nucleotides matching TRBD2. CDR1 is SQVTM and CDR2 is ANQGSEA in the germline V gene. This CDR3 contains 15 residues. Trimming cost V 2 bases and J 4 bases; bases outside gene matches: 5. The CDR3 nucleotides are TGCAGCGTTGAACGTACTAGCGGGATTTACAATGAGCAGTTCTTC. Its translation is CSVERTSGIYNEQFF.

The chain recombines TRBV6-6 with TRBJ1-3; weak D call: TRBD1 (6 bases). The V end lost 6 bases, the J end lost 0 bases, and 9 bases lay between the germline ends. The CDR3 is made up of 14 amino acids. Germline-derived CDR1 and CDR2 are MNHNY and SVGAGI (reference sequence). CDR3 residues: CASSTGTSGNTIYF. The CDR3 bases are TGTGCCAGCAGCACAGGGACCTCTGGAAACACCATATATTTT.